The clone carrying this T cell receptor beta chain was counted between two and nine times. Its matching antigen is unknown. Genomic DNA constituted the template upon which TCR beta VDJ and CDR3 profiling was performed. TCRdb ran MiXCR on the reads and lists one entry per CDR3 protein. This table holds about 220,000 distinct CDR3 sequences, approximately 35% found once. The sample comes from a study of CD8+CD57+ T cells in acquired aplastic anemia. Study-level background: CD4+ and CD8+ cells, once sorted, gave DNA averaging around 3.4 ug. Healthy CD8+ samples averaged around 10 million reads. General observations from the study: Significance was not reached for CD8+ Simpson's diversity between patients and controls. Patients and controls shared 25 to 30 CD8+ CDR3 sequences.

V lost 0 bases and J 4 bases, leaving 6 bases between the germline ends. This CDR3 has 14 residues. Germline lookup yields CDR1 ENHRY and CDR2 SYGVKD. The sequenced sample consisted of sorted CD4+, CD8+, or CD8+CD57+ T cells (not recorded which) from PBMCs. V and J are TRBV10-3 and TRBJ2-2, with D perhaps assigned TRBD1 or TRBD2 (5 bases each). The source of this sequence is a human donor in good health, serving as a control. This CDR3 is CAISESGTTGELFF. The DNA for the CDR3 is TGTGCCATCAGTGAGTCAGGGACCACCGGGGAGCTGTTTTTT.